Listed here are 6 T cell receptor beta chains from one sample, sequenced in a study of blood T cell repertoires in COVID-19 (TCRdb year 2020). Library construction relied on the immunoSEQ multiplex PCR assay. TCRdb took this table from immuneACCESS and kept in-frame rearrangements with V and J called. Such tables lack part of the clones; where checked against another copy, unresolved V genes explain under half of the gap, and the rest is unexplained. A total of roughly 240,000 clones appear in this sample, roughly 87% of them only once. The ten largest clones represent just over 2.5% of the sample. The sequenced sample was PBMCs or T cells enriched from blood (not recorded which). These receptors all stem from a woman between 25 and 40 years old with acute COVID-19.

This clone was detected many times. This chain uses TRBV4-1 with TRBJ2-7; 7 nucleotides align to TRBD2. V dropped 1 base and J dropped 3; count of bases not matched to a gene: 6. Germline CDR1 and CDR2: MGHRA and YSYEKL. CDR3 length equals 15 residues. The CDR3 DNA reads TGCGCCAGCAGCCAAGCCCCGGCGGGGGACTACGAGCAGTACTTC. As protein: CASSQAPAGDYEQYF.

The chain couples TRBV2 to TRBJ2-5; 12 bases match TRBD2. The CDR3 totals 16 residues. The V segment lost 5 bases and the J segment 5 bases; nucleotides outside the gene matches: 9. Germline V gene lookup returns CDR1 SNHLY and CDR2 FYNNEI. This CDR3 is CASSPGLAGLWETQYF. CDR3 sequence (DNA): TGTGCCAGCAGTCCAGGACTAGCGGGACTTTGGGAGACCCAGTACTTC.

The table lists this clone with a count of one. This rearrangement joins TRBV7-9 to TRBJ1-3, with D perhaps TRBD1 (5 bases). Deletions cut 6 bases from V and 0 bases from J, with 18 bases between. CDR1 and CDR2 (germline): SEHNR, FQNEAQ (reference sequence). This CDR3 contains 17 residues. CDR3 amino acids: CASSSRQPRSSGNTIYF. The CDR3 nucleotides read TGTGCCAGCAGTTCCAGACAGCCACGAAGCTCTGGAAACACCATATATTTT.

The J gene is TRBJ2-2, the V gene TRBV24-1, with 7 bases lining up with TRBD2. V lost 9 bases, J lost 0 bases, and 3 bases stayed unmatched. The germline V gene encodes CDR1 KGHDR and CDR2 SFDVKD. This CDR3 is built from 14 residues. For the CDR3, the DNA is TGTGCCACCGGCGGGGGACCGAACACCGGGGAGCTGTTTTTT. Protein: CATGGGPNTGELFF.

This clone was counted only a few times. The chain carries TRBV7-9 and TRBJ1-2; tentative D call: TRBD1 (5 bases). The V gene lost 0 bases and the J gene lost 6 bases, with 14 bases spanning the gap. CDR3 size: 15 residues. CDR1 is SEHNR, CDR2 FQNEAQ, per germline (reference sequence). The CDR3: CASSLAPAGKDGYTF. In DNA form, the CDR3 reads TGTGCCAGCAGCTTAGCCCCCGCAGGGAAGGATGGCTACACCTTC. Full variable domain (missing parts from reference TRBV7-9 and TRBJ1-2): DTGVSQNPRHKITKRGQNVTFRCDPISEHNRLYWYRQTLGQGPEFLTYFQNEAQLEKSRLLSDRFSAERPKGSFSTLEIQRTEQGDSAMYLCASSLAPAGKDGYTFGSGTRLTVV.

The genes are TRBV7-9 and TRBJ2-7; 8 bases map to TRBD1. The V gene end was trimmed by 5 bases and the J gene end by 4 bases; junction bases not matched to a gene: 7. Germline values: CDR1 SEHNR, CDR2 FQNEAQ (reference sequence). The CDR3 extends over 14 amino acids. CDR3 region: CASSRGQGPYEQYF. CDR3 DNA sequence: TGTGCCAGCAGCCGAGGACAGGGACCATACGAGCAGTACTTC.